The present T cell receptor beta chain was sequenced within a study of a mutant IDH1 vaccine in newly diagnosed glioma. Time point specified: week 5, during vaccination. The investigators gave 300 ug of mutant IDH1 20-mer peptide in each vaccine dose, together with topical imiquimod. Concerning this clone itself: Antigen: not known.

Some clones are missing from TCRdb's copy, which holds only in-frame ones; the method was immunoSEQ multiplex PCR. The table records 45,000 to 70,000 clones, around 81% of them present only once. The CDR3 has 14 amino acids. V was shortened by 2 bases and J by 6 bases, with 10 bases between the two germline ends. Looked up from germline, CDR1 is MRHNA and CDR2 is SNTAGT. This receptor was obtained from a man between 25 and 39 years old with glioma. The chain uses TRBV6-4 and TRBJ2-2; D not resolved. Sample: PBMCs, taken from a glioma patient whose treatment included an IDH1 peptide vaccine. The CDR3 coding sequence is TGTGCCAGCAGTGACCCGCAGAGGCCCGGGGAGCTGTTTTTT. Translating gives CASSDPQRPGELFF.